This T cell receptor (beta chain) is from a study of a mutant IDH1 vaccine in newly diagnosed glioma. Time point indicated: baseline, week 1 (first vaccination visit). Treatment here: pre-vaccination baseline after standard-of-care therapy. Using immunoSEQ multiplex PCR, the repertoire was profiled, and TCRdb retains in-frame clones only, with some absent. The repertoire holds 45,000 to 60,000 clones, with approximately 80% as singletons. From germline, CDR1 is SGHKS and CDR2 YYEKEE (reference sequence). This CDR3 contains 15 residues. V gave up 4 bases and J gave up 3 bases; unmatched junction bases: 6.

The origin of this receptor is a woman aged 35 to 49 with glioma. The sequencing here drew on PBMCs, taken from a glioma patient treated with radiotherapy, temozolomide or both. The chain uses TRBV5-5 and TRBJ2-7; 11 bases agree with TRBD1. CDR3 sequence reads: CASSMGTGGFYEQYF. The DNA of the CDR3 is TGTGCCAGCAGCATGGGGACAGGGGGATTCTACGAGCAGTACTTC.